This entry features one T cell receptor beta chain sequence. What it binds is not known. PCR amplification relied on 60 Vbeta primers (plus 13 Jbeta primers). The method was immunoSEQ multiplex PCR; TCRdb's version includes in-frame clones alone and lacks a portion of them. Seen here are 150,000 to 200,000 clones, approximately 80% observed once, and the top ten hold approximately 1.6%. The entry originates in a study of cytomegalovirus exposure and HLA in healthy donors. Study observations and caveats: As a later analysis revealed, most CMV-associated TCR beta chains appeared HLA-restricted. After further analysis at a later stage, 16,951 TCR beta sequences were associated with HLA alleles at 0.05 false discovery rate. Many donors carried some public TCRs, although rarity characterized most TCR sequences. Indistinguishable V segments, including TRBV6-2 and TRBV6-3, were excluded.

The CDR3 sequence is 14 residues long. The ends lost 8 bases at V and 3 bases at J; junction bases unmatched: 8. The germline CDR1 and CDR2 sequences are LNHDA and SQIVND (reference sequence). This TCR derives from a woman in her 30s in good health and CMV-seronegative. The chain combines TRBV19 with TRBJ1-2, with TRBD1 identical over 8 bases. The sequenced material came from PBMCs. Written as DNA, the CDR3 is TGTGCCAGTTGGTCAGGGGGCGAGGACTATGGCTACACCTTC. This encodes CASWSGGEDYGYTF.